A single sample is the source of the 13 T cell receptor beta chains below, sequenced in a study of T cells in women clearing cervical HPV infection. Assay used: immunoSEQ multiplex PCR; TCRdb lists only in-frame clones, some missing. Found here are 40,000 to 60,000 clones; the top ten clones hold approximately 1%. The sequenced sample was blood buffy coat. The receptors originated from a woman aged 18 to 75 with a cervical HPV16 infection that either progressed to CIN3+ or cleared (not recorded which).

In the case of this clone: The read ends 3 residues before the CDR3 terminus; that terminus is restored from the germline J gene. This sequence joins TRBV13 and TRBJ2-2, with 9 bases lining up with TRBD2. This CDR3 spans 16 amino acids. The V gene's germline CDR1 is PRHDT and CDR2 FYEKMQ (reference sequence). With V trimmed by 0 bases and J by 5 bases, 4 bases remained unmatched. Incomplete CDR3 DNA: TGTGCCAGCAGCTTAGGACTAGCGGGTACGACCGGGGAG. Protein sequence: CASSLGLAGTTGE. The full CDR3 reads CASSLGLAGTTGELFF.

Points on this clone: The read terminates 3 residues before the CDR3 end, so the remaining end is supplied by the germline J gene. The rearrangement links TRBV7-9 to TRBJ1-2, with a tentative D call TRBD1 (5 bases). This CDR3 has 15 amino acids. CDR1 and CDR2 from the germline V gene are SEHNR and FQNEAQ (reference sequence). Partial CDR3 DNA: TGTGCCAGCAGCTTAGTAGCGGGGGATACAGATACC. It yields the protein CASSLVAGDTDT. The complete CDR3 protein is CASSLVAGDTDTYTF.

As concerns this clone: The read falls 3 residues short of the CDR3 end, and the missing part is taken from the germline J gene. The V call is TRBV10-3, the J call TRBJ2-7, with TRBD2 matching 7 bases. CDR3 length: 14 amino acids. V lost 3 bases and J lost 4; bases outside the gene matches: 6. Germline CDR1 is ENHRY and CDR2 is SYGVKD. The sequenced part of the CDR3 DNA is TGTGCCATCAGTGATCTGACTAGCTCTTACGAG. This encodes CAISDLTSSYE. The full CDR3 protein reads CAISDLTSSYEQYF.

Remarks on this clone: The read gets to within 3 residues of the CDR3 end, and the germline J gene fills in the rest. The V and J genes are TRBV11-2 and TRBJ2-3; D perhaps matches TRBD1 (5 bases). The length of the CDR3 is 14 residues. Germline-derived CDR1 and CDR2 are SGHAT and FQNNGV. The V end was cut by 3 bases, the J end by 3 bases, with 10 bases between. CDR3 sequence reads: CASSFARATDTQYF. Incomplete CDR3 DNA: TGTGCCAGCAGCTTCGCCAGGGCAACAGATACG.

Concerning this clone: Germline and junction disagree at one end, which may indicate a read error. The observed sequence ends 3 residues before the CDR3 terminus, with the missing tail filled in from the germline J gene. This sample includes further DNA sequences coding for the same CDR3. V and J are TRBV29-1 and TRBJ1-3; a possible D gene is TRBD1 (6 bases). CDR1 and CDR2 from the germline V gene are SQVTM and ANQGSEA. The CDR3 totals 17 residues. CDR3 DNA, as far as it was read: TGCAGCGTTGAGTGGGGGCTACAGACCTTCTCTGGAAACACG. Protein sequence: CSVEWGLQTFSGNT. The complete CDR3 protein is CSVEWGLQTFSGNTIYF.

A remark on this clone: Read coverage stops 3 residues before the CDR3 terminus; the germline J gene supplies the remainder. The gene calls are TRBV20-1 and TRBJ2-2; 11 bases line up with TRBD2. The CDR3 extends over 17 amino acids. Trimming cost V 0 bases and J 0 bases; bases outside gene matches: 3. The germline V gene has CDR1 DFQATT and CDR2 SNEGSKA (reference sequence). The covered CDR3 bases are TGCAGTGCTAGAGATTTGACTAGCGGGGCGAACACCGGGGAG. Amino acids: CSARDLTSGANTGE. The full CDR3 sequence reads CSARDLTSGANTGELFF.

A word on this clone: The read comes to an end 3 residues before the CDR3 does, leaving the germline J gene to fill in the end. The chain couples TRBV7-8 to TRBJ1-1, with a possible D match to TRBD1 (5 bases). Germline V gene data show CDR1 as SGHVS and CDR2 as FQNEAQ. The V and J ends lost 1 base and 3 bases respectively, with 12 bases between them. This CDR3 spans 15 amino acids. The CDR3 loop reads CASSLVGTRDTEAFF. The part of the CDR3 DNA that was read is TGTGCCAGCAGCTTAGTGGGCACCAGGGACACTGAA.

As concerns this clone: The CDR3 end lies 3 residues beyond the end of the read and is filled in from the germline J gene. This chain uses TRBV20-1 with TRBJ1-5; D unresolved. This CDR3 has 12 amino acids. V dropped 6 bases and J dropped 4 bases, with 10 bases sitting between them. Per the germline V gene, CDR1 is DFQATT and CDR2 is SNEGSKA (reference sequence). Partial CDR3 DNA: TGCAGTGCCGTCAGCGGGAATCAGCCC. Translation gives CSAVSGNQP. The entire CDR3 reads CSAVSGNQPQHF.

Turning to this clone: Read coverage stops 3 residues before the CDR3 terminus; the germline J gene supplies the remainder. The sample contains more than one DNA sequence encoding this CDR3. The rearrangement links TRBV6-4 to TRBJ2-3; 12 nucleotides agree with TRBD2. CDR1 is MRHNA, CDR2 SNTAGT, per germline. The J segment lost 3 bases and the V segment lost 3 bases, leaving 1 base of the junction unmatched. This CDR3 comprises 15 residues. The CDR3: CASSETSGGTDTQYF. Partial CDR3 DNA: TGTGCCAGCAGTGAGACTAGCGGGGGAACAGATACG.

CDR3 amino acids: CASSLAGGGNADTQYF. The sequenced part of the CDR3 DNA is TGTGCCAGTTCACTAGCGGGGGGCGGGAACGCAGATACG. The J gene is TRBJ2-3, the V gene TRBV7-6; 12 nucleotides match TRBD2. The read ends 3 residues early relative to the CDR3; the germline J gene fills the gap. J gave up 4 bases and V 9 bases, and 11 bases lay outside the gene matches. The CDR3 has 16 amino acids. Per germline, CDR1 SGHVS and CDR2 FNYEAQ.

About this clone: The read ends 3 residues before the CDR3 terminus; that terminus is restored from the germline J gene. The chain recombines TRBV19 with TRBJ1-2; D perhaps matches TRBD1 (6 bases). In germline, CDR1 is LNHDA, CDR2 SQIVND (reference sequence). This CDR3 region has 14 residues. The V gene lost 6 bases and the J gene lost 3 bases, with 14 bases spanning the gap. CDR3 sequence: CASRRYRVDYGYTF. The sequenced CDR3 bases are TGTGCCAGTAGACGGTACAGGGTGGACTATGGC.

As to this clone: The read terminates 3 residues ahead of where the CDR3 ends, so the germline J gene completes it. V gene TRBV5-4 combines with J gene TRBJ1-6; TRBD1 aligns across 8 bases. Unmatched junction bases numbered 7, after V lost 3 bases and J lost 5 bases. From germline, CDR1 is SGHNT and CDR2 YYREEE (reference sequence). The CDR3 is made up of 16 amino acids. The CDR3 bases that were read are TGTGCCAGCAGCTGGGGGGGACAGGAAAATAATTCACCC. Its translation: CASSWGGQENNSP. The whole CDR3 protein reads CASSWGGQENNSPLHF.

Turning to this clone: The DNA ends 3 residues before the CDR3 does, and the rest of the CDR3 is filled in from the germline J gene. The V call is TRBV19, the J call TRBJ2-3; no clear D gene. The CDR3 extends over 16 amino acids. Germline V gives CDR1 LNHDA, CDR2 SQIVND (reference sequence). CDR3: CASRGVGLYSNQPQYF. The CDR3 DNA, read in part, is TGTGCCAGTAGGGGTGTAGGCCTTTATAGCAATCAGCCG.